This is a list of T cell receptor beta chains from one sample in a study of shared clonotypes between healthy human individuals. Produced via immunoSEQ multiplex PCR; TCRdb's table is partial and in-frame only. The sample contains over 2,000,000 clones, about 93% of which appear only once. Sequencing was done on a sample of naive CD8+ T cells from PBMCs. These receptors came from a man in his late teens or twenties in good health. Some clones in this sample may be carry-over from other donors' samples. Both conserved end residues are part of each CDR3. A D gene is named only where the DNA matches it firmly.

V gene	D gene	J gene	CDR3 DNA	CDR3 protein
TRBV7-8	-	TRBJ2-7	TGTGCCAGCAGCAAGGGCTACGAGCAGTACTTC	CASSKGYEQYF
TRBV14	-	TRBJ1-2	TGTGCCAGCAACCCGGGAGGGTACTATGGCTACACCTTC	CASNPGGYYGYTF
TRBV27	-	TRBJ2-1	TGTGCCAGCAGTCTGAGGAGTTACAATGAGCAGTTCTTC	CASSLRSYNEQFF
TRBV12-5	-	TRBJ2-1	TGTGCTAGTGGTTCCTGGACTGACAATGAGCAGTTCTTC	CASGSWTDNEQFF
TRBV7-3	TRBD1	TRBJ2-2	TGTGCCAGCAGCTTAATATCGGGACAGGGGAGGGCCGGGGAGCTGTTTTTT	CASSLISGQGRAGELFF
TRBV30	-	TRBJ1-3	TGTGCCTGGAGGTGGGGAAACACCATATATTTT	CAWRWGNTIYF
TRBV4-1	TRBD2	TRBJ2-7	TGCGCCAGCAGCCCCACTCGGGGGGGATCGGACGAGCAGTACTTC	CASSPTRGGSDEQYF
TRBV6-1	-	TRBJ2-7	TGTGCCAGCAGTGAAGGGTTCTACGAGCAGTACTTC	CASSEGFYEQYF
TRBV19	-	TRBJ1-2	TGTGCCAGTAGTGATACAGGGTTGAACTATGGCTACACCTTC	CASSDTGLNYGYTF
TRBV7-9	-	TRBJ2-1	TGTGCCAGCAGCCTGGCGGACAATGAGCAGTTCTTC	CASSLADNEQFF
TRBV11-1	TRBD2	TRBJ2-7	TGTGCCAGCAGCCTCTCAGCGGGAGTGTCCTACGAGCAGTACTTC	CASSLSAGVSYEQYF